The clone carrying this T cell receptor (beta chain) showed up many times. Its antigen is unidentified. This sample stems from a study of T cells in Graves' hyperthyroidism and ophthalmopathy. With a duration under 2 months, the hyperthyroidism was newly diagnosed in patients aged 18 to 65. Used for diagnoses were clinical symptoms, serum thyroxine and TRAb, thyroid ultrasound and orbital computed tomography. Overall study findings and caveats: The model foresaw ophthalmopathy a median roughly 6.5 months prior to onset.

Trimming removed 0 bases at V and 1 base at J, with 16 bases between. The CDR3 sequence is 16 residues long. Per germline, CDR1 DFQATT and CDR2 SNEGSKA (reference sequence). TCR beta CDR3 sequences were amplified from RNA transcripts. Carried out on the TCR CDR3, a first-round RT-PCR used the HTBI primer set. TCRdb fed the multiplex PCR reads into MiXCR, producing one record per CDR3 protein. This sample has 250,000 to 350,000 distinct CDR3 sequences; roughly 17% occur once, and the top ten carry around 33%. This clonotype originated in a man younger than 40 with Graves' hyperthyroidism. This chain uses TRBV20-1 with TRBJ2-7; a possible D gene is TRBD1 (6 bases). The sequenced sample consisted of blood. CDR3 in amino acids: CSARDRRTALSYEQYF. The CDR3 coding sequence is TGCAGTGCTAGAGATCGGAGGACAGCCTTATCCTACGAGCAGTACTTC.